The table lists the clone carrying this T cell receptor beta chain with a few counts. The antigen is not known. The sample belongs to a study of early T cells in non-severe SARS-CoV-2 infection. Study at large: Sequenced material consisted of bulk RNA (from unsorted whole blood), and chains were unpaired.

Individual cDNA molecules carried attached unique molecular identifiers. TCRdb called the 5' RACE reads again in MiXCR, with one record for every CDR3 protein. The data hold tens of thousands of distinct CDR3 sequences, with around 20% observed a single time. The J segment lost 7 bases and the V segment lost 6 bases, leaving 7 bases of the junction unmatched. The CDR3 has 13 residues. The germline gives CDR1 DFQATT, CDR2 SNEGSKA (reference sequence). Study results and limitations: Matching with VDJdb favored anti-spike CD8 responses (missing private and CD4 specificities).

Sequenced material: whole blood, taken at baseline. The rearrangement uses TRBV20-1 and TRBJ2-5; TRBD2 matches 11 bases. This clonotype was sampled from an adult who was a healthcare worker with PCR-confirmed SARS-CoV-2 infection or an uninfected control (not recorded which). The CDR3 bases are TGCAGTGCGATACTAGCGGGGGTAGGGACCCAGTACTTC. Its translation: CSAILAGVGTQYF.